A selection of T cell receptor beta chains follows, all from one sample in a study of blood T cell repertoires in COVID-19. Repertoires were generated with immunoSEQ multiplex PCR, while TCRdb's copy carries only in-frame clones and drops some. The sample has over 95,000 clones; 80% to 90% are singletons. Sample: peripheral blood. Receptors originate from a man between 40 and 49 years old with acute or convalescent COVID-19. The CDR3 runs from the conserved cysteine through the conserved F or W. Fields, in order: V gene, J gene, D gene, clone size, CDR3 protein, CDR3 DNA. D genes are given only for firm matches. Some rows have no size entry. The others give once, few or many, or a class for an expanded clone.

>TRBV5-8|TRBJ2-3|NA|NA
CASSSYVGGPTDTQYF
TGTGCCAGCAGCTCGTACGTCGGGGGGCCTACAGATACGCAGTATTTT
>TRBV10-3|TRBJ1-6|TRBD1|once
CAISEGTGFNSPLHF
TGTGCCATCAGTGAAGGGACAGGCTTTAATTCACCCCTCCACTTT
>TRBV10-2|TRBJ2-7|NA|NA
CASSESSGLDEQYF
TGCGCCAGCAGTGAGTCGTCGGGGTTGGACGAGCAGTACTTC
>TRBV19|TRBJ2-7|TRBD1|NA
CASSRAGTATREQYF
TGTGCCAGTAGCAGGGCCGGGACAGCAACTCGCGAGCAGTACTTC
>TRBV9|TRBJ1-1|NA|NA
CASSVLGGAGNTEAFF
TGTGCCAGCAGCGTATTGGGAGGGGCTGGGAACACTGAAGCTTTCTTT
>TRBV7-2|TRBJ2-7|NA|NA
CASSTETGSYEQYF
TGTGCCAGCAGCACCGAAACAGGCTCCTACGAGCAGTACTTC
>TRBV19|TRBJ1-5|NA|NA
CAGRVNQPQHF
TGTGCCGGGCGGGTTAATCAGCCCCAGCATTTT
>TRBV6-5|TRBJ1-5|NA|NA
CASSYAGGDQPQHF
TGTGCCAGCAGTTACGCGGGGGGAGATCAGCCCCAGCATTTT
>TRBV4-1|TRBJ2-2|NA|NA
CASSLVSGELFF
TGCGCCAGCAGCCTAGTTTCCGGGGAGCTGTTTTTT
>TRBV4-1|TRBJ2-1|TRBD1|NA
CASSQKGQSEQFF
TGCGCCAGCAGCCAAAAGGGACAGAGTGAGCAGTTCTTC
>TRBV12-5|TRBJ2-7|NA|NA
CASGLGHGGEQYF
TGTGCTAGTGGTTTGGGCCACGGAGGCGAGCAGTACTTC
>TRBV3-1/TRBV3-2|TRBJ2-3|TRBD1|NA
CASSAGTGGTDTQYF
TGTGCCAGCAGCGCGGGGACAGGGGGCACAGATACGCAGTATTTT
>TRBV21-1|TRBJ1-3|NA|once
CASSKPPPGDRLSGNTIYF
TGTGCCAGCAGCAAACCCCCCCCCGGGGACAGACTCTCTGGAAACACCATATATTTT
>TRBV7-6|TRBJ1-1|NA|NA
CASSSVGGDTEAFF
TGTGCCAGCAGCTCCGTGGGGGGAGACACTGAAGCTTTCTTT
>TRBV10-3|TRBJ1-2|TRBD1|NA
CAISESEDRGSYGYTF
TGTGCCATCAGTGAGTCGGAAGACAGGGGTTCATATGGCTACACCTTC
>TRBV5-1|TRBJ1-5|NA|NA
CASSLEGRNQPQHF
TGCGCCAGCAGCTTGGAGGGGCGCAATCAGCCCCAGCATTTT
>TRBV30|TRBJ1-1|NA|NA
CAWSKGYTEAFF
TGTGCCTGGAGTAAGGGGTACACTGAAGCTTTCTTT
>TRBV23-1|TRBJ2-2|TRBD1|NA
CATSTLGTGNTGELFF
TGCGCCACCAGCACTCTGGGGACAGGGAACACCGGGGAGCTGTTTTTT
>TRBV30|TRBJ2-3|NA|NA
CAFVRGSATDTQYF
TGTGCCTTTGTGAGAGGATCGGCCACAGATACGCAGTATTTT
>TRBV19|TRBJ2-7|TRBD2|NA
CASSIQAGSNEQYF
TGTGCCAGTAGTATACAAGCGGGGAGCAACGAGCAGTACTTC
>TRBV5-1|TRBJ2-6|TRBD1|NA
CASSYPTGAGGANVLTF
TGCGCCAGCAGCTACCCGACAGGGGCTGGTGGGGCCAACGTCCTGACTTTC
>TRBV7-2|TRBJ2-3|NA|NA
CASSLIFRGGWGTQYF
TGTGCCAGCAGCTTAATCTTCAGGGGAGGGTGGGGTACGCAGTATTTT
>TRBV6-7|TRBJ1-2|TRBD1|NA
CASRRGTGERNYGYTF
TGTGCCAGCAGACGCGGGACAGGGGAACGGAACTATGGCTACACCTTC
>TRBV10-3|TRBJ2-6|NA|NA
CATTPAGANVLTF
TGTGCCACTACCCCCGCTGGGGCCAACGTCCTGACTTTC
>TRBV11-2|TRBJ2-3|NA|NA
CASSLEGWGGNTDTQYF
TGTGCCAGCAGCTTAGAGGGGTGGGGAGGTAACACAGATACGCAGTATTTT
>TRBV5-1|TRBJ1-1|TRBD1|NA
CASRPGTVGTEAFF
TGCGCCAGCAGACCCGGGACAGTAGGCACTGAAGCTTTCTTT
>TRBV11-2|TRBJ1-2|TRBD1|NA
CASSTTGTGMGYTF
TGTGCCAGCAGCACCACCGGGACAGGGATGGGCTACACCTTC
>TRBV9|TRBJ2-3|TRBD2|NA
CASSGRDYYTDTQYF
TGTGCCAGCAGCGGGAGGGACTACTACACAGATACGCAGTATTTT
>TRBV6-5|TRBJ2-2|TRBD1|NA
CASTRTGSGGELFF
TGTGCCAGCACCCGGACAGGGTCAGGCGGGGAGCTGTTTTTT
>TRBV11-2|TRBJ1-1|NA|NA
CASSFRPPGKTNTEAFF
TGTGCCAGCAGCTTCCGTCCACCCGGGAAGACAAACACTGAAGCTTTCTTT
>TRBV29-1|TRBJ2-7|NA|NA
CSVVQTRDGGREQYF
TGCAGCGTTGTCCAGACCCGGGACGGGGGGCGGGAGCAGTACTTC
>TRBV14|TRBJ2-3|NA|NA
CASSQDGVYRKGGADTQYF
TGTGCCAGCAGCCAAGATGGGGTCTACCGGAAAGGGGGTGCAGATACGCAGTATTTT
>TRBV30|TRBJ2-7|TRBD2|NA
CAGGTSGGASYEQYF
TGTGCCGGGGGGACTAGCGGGGGGGCCTCCTACGAGCAGTACTTC
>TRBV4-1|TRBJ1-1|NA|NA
CASSRWVGGTEAFF
TGCGCCAGCAGCCGATGGGTGGGGGGCACTGAAGCTTTCTTT
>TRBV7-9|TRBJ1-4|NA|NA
CASSPRGKGPTNEKLFF
TGTGCCAGCAGCCCTCGGGGAAAGGGTCCAACTAATGAAAAACTGTTTTTT
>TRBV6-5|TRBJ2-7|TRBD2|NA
CASSVSGGAREQYF
TGTGCCAGCAGCGTTAGCGGGGGGGCGAGGGAGCAGTACTTC
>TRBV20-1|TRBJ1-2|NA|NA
CSASGRADYGYTF
TGCAGTGCTAGTGGCAGGGCAGACTATGGCTACACCTTC
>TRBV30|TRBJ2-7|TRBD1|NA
CAWSHGQGGYEQYF
TGTGCCTGGAGCCACGGACAGGGCGGATACGAGCAGTACTTC
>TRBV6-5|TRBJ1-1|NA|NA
CASAGDGRTEAFF
TGTGCCAGTGCGGGGGATGGGAGGACTGAAGCTTTCTTT
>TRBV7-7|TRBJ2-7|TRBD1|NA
CASSIDRDHEQYF
TGTGCCAGCAGCATCGACAGGGACCACGAGCAGTACTTC
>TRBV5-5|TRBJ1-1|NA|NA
CASSLYGGETEAFF
TGTGCCAGCAGCTTATACGGGGGAGAAACTGAAGCTTTCTTT
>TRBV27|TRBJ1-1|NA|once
CASSLSPGSMNTEAFF
TGTGCCAGCAGTTTATCGCCAGGGTCCATGAACACTGAAGCTTTCTTT
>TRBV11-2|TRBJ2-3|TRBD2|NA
CASSLDLAGGRDTQYF
TGTGCCAGCAGCTTAGATCTAGCGGGGGGACGAGATACGCAGTATTTT
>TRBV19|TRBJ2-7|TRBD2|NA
CGLAGGRRRYEQYF
TGTGGATTAGCGGGGGGGAGAAGACGCTACGAGCAGTACTTC
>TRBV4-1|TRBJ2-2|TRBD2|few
CASRAGGLLDTGELFF
TGCGCCAGCCGAGCGGGGGGGCTTTTGGACACCGGGGAGCTGTTTTTT
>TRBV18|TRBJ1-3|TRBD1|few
CASSRGQGASGNTIYF
TGTGCCAGCTCACGCGGACAGGGGGCCTCTGGAAACACCATATATTTT
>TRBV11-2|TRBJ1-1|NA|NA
CASSPDPRATEAFF
TGTGCCAGCAGCCCAGACCCCAGGGCTACTGAAGCTTTCTTT
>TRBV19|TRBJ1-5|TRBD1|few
CASKATGTGEQPQHF
TGTGCCAGTAAGGCAACCGGGACAGGGGAGCAGCCCCAGCATTTT
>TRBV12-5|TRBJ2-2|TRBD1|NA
CASGPPGTANTGELFF
TGTGCTAGTGGTCCGCCTGGGACAGCGAACACCGGGGAGCTGTTTTTT
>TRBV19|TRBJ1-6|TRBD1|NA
CASRTGTGLSPLHF
TGTGCCAGTAGAACCGGGACAGGGCTCTCACCCCTCCACTTT
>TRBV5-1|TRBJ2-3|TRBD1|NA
CASSFGTDPDAQYF
TGCGCCAGCAGCTTCGGGACAGACCCTGACGCGCAGTATTTT
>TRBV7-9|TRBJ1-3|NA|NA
CASRGLAGNTIYF
TGTGCCAGCAGAGGACTAGCTGGAAACACCATATATTTT
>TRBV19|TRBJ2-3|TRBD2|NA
CASSIGVAGPVDTQYF
TGTGCCAGTAGTATAGGGGTAGCGGGTCCTGTGGATACGCAGTATTTT